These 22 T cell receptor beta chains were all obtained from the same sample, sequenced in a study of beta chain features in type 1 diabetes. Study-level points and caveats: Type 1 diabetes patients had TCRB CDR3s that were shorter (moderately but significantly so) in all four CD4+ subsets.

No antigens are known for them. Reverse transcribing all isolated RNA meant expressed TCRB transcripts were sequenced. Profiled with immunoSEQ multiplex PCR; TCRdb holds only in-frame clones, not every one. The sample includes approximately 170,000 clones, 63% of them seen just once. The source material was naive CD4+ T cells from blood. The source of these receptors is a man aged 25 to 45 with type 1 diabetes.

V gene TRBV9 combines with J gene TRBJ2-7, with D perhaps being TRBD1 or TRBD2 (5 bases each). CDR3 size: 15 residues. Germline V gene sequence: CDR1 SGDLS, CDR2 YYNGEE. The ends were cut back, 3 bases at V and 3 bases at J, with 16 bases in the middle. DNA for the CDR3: TGTGCCAGCAGCGCAGGGACGGATCCGAGCTACGAGCAGTACTTC. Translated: CASSAGTDPSYEQYF.

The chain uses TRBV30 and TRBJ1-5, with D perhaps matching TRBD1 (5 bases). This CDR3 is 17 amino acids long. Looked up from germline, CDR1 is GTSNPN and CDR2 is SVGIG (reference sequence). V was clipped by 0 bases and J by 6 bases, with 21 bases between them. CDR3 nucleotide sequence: TGTGCCTGGAGTGTAGGTATGTTCGTCGGGGCCGGTCAGCCCCAGCATTTT. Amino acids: CAWSVGMFVGAGQPQHF.

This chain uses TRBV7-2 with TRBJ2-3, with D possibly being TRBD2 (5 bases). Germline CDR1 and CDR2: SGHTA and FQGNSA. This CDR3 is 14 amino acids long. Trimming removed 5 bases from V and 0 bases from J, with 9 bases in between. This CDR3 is CASSQGLSTDTQYF. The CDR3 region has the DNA TGTGCCAGCAGCCAAGGACTGAGCACAGATACGCAGTATTTT.

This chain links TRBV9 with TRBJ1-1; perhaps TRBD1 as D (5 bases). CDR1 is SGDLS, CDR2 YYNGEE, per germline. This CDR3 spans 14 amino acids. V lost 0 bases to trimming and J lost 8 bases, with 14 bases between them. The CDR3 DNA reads TGTGCCAGCAGCGTAGCTGTAGGCGGGACCGAAGCTTTCTTT. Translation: CASSVAVGGTEAFF.

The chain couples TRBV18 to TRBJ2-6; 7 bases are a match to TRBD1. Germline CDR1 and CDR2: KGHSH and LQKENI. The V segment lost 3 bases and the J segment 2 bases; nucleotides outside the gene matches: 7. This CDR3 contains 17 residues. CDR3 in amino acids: CASSPRQGSTGANVLTF. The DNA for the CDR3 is TGTGCCAGCTCACCGAGACAGGGTTCAACTGGGGCCAACGTCCTGACTTTC.

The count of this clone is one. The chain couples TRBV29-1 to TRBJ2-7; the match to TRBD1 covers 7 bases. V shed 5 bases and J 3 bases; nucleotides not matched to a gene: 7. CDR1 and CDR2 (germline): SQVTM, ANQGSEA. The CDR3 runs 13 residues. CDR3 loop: CSVFGSGGYEQYF. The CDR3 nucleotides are TGCAGCGTTTTCGGGTCAGGGGGCTACGAGCAGTACTTC.

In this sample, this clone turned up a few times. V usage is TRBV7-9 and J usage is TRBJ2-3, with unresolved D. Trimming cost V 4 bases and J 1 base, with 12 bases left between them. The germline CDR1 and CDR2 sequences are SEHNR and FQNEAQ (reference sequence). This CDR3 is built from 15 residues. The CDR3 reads CASSSTGPRTDTQYF. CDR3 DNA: TGTGCCAGCAGCTCTACCGGGCCGCGCACAGATACGCAGTATTTT.

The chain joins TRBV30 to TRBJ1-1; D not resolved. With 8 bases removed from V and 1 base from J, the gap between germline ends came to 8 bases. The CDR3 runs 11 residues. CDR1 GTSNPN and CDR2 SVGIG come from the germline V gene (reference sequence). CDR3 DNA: TGTGCCCAAAGACAGAACACTGAAGCTTTCTTT. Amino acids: CAQRQNTEAFF.

CDR3 amino acids: CASSPGTGSEKLFF. The CDR3 DNA follows: TGTGCCAGCAGTCCCGGGACAGGGAGTGAAAAACTGTTTTTT. The rearrangement joins TRBV6-6 to TRBJ1-4; 9 positions agree with TRBD1. V trimming: 5 bases; J trimming: 7 bases; junction bases outside the gene matches: 5. Germline loops: CDR1 MNHNY, CDR2 SVGAGI (reference sequence). This CDR3 contains 14 residues.

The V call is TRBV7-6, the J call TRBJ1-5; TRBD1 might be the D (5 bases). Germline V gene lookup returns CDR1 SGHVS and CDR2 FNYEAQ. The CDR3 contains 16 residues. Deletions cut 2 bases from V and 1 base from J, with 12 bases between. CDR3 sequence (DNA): TGTGCCAGCAGCTTACTGTCGGGGCAGAGCAATCAGCCCCAGCATTTT. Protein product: CASSLLSGQSNQPQHF.

The CDR3 reads CASVGRLNEQFF. CDR3 coding DNA: TGTGCCAGCGTGGGACGGCTAAATGAGCAGTTCTTC. V is TRBV2 and J is TRBJ2-1; the D call may be TRBD1 or TRBD2 (5 bases each). Germline CDR1 reads SNHLY; CDR2 reads FYNNEI. Trimming took off 8 bases at V and 7 bases at J, with 12 bases between the two ends. CDR3 size: 12 residues.

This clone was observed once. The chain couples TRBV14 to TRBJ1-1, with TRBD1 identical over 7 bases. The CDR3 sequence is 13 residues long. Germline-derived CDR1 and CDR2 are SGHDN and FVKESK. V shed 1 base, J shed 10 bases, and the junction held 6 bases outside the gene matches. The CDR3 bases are TGTGCCAGCAGCCAAGTCCCGACAGGGAGAGCTTTCTTT. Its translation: CASSQVPTGRAFF.

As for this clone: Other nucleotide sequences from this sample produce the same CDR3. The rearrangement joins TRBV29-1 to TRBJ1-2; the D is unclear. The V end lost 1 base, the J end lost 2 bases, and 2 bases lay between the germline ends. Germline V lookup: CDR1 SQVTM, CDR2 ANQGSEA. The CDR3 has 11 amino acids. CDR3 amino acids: CSVEVNYGYTF. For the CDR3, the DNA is TGCAGCGTTGAAGTCAACTATGGCTACACCTTC.

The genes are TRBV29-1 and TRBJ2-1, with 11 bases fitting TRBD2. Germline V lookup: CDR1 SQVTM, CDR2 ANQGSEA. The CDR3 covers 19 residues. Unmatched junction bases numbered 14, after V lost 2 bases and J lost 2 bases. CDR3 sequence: CSVERMVTASGGTYNEQFF. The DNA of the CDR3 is TGCAGCGTTGAACGGATGGTAACTGCTAGCGGGGGGACCTACAATGAGCAGTTCTTC.

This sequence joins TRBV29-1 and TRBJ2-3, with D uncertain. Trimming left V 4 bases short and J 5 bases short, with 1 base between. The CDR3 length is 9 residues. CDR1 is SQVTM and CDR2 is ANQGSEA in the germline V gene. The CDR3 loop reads CSVGDTQYF. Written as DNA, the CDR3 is TGCAGCGTTGGAGATACGCAGTATTTT.

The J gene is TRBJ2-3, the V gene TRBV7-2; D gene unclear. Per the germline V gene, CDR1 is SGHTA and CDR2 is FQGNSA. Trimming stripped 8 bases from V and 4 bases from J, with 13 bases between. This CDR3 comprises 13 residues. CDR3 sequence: CASSLRTSDTQYF. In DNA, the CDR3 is TGTGCCAGCTCCCTCAGAACCTCAGATACGCAGTATTTT.

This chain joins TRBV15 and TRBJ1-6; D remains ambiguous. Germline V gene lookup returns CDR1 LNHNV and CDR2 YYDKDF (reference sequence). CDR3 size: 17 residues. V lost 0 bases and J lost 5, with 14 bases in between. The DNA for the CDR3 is TGTGCCACCAGCAGAGAAGAAACGTCTGCGAATAATTCACCCCTCCACTTT. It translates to CATSREETSANNSPLHF.

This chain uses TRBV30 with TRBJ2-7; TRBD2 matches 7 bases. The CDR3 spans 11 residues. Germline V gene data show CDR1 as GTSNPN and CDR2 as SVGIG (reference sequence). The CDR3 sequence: CAWGGEGEQYF. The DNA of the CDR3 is TGTGCTTGGGGAGGGGAAGGCGAGCAGTACTTC. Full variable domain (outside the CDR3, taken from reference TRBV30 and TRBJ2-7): SQTIHQWPATLVQPVGSPLSLECTVEGTSNPNLYWYRQAAGRGLQLLFYSVGIGQISSEVPQNLSASRPQDRQFILSSKKLLLSDSGFYLCAWGGEGEQYFGPGTRLTVT.

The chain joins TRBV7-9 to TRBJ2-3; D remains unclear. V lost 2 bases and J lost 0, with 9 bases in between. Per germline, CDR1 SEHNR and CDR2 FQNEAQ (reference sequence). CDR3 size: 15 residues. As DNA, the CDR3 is TGTGCCAGCAGCTTACGGTGGCAGAGCACAGATACGCAGTATTTT. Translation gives CASSLRWQSTDTQYF.

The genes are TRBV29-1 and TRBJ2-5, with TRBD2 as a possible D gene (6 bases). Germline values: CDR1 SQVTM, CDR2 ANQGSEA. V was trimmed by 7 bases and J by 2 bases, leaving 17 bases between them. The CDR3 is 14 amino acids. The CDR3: CSGGRQSGQETQYF. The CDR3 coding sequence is TGCAGCGGAGGTCGCCAAAGCGGGCAAGAGACCCAGTACTTC.

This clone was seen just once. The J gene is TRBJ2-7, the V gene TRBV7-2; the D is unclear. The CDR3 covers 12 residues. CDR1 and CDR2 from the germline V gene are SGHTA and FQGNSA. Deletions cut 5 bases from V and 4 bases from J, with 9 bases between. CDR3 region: CASSPEAYEQYF. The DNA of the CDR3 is TGTGCCAGCAGCCCAGAGGCGTACGAGCAGTACTTC.

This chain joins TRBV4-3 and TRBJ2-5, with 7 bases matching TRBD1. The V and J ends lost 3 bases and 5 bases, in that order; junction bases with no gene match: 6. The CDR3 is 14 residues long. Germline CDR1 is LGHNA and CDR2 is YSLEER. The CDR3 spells CASSHNTGAETQYF. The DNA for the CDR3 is TGCGCCAGCAGCCACAACACAGGGGCGGAGACCCAGTACTTC.